One sample yielded the 3 T cell receptor beta chains listed below, sequenced in a study of T cell repertoires in cytomegalovirus infection. TCRdb reanalysed the reads using MiXCR and keeps one entry per CDR3 protein. The sample consists of a few hundred thousand distinct CDR3 sequences, approximately 40% of them appearing once. Their recognized antigens are unknown. Sequencing was performed on cultured PBMCs, taken from culture after CMV antigen stimulation. The receptor set was obtained from a human donor in good health (CMV status not recorded). Some clones in this sample may be carry-over from other donors' samples.

The sample holds a few counts of this clonotype. The J gene is TRBJ1-5, the V gene TRBV7-8, with D unclear. Germline V gene data show CDR1 as SGHVS and CDR2 as FQNEAQ. The CDR3 loop spans 15 amino acids. V shed 4 bases and J shed 4 bases, with 14 bases lying between them. CDR3: CASSSIYSTNQPQHF. CDR3 DNA: TGTGCCAGCAGCTCCATCTATTCTACGAATCAGCCCCAGCATTTT.

CDR3 sequence: CATADRVITQYF. The CDR3 nucleotides read TGTGCCACCGCCGATCGGGTGATTACGCAGTATTTT. V gene TRBV2 combines with J gene TRBJ2-3; no reliable D call. The length of the CDR3 is 12 residues. Germline CDR1 and CDR2: SNHLY and FYNNEI. Trimming took off 10 bases at V and 8 bases at J, with 16 bases between the two ends.

This clonotype was counted a few times. The chain couples TRBV5-4 to TRBJ1-2, with unresolved D. CDR1 is SGHNT and CDR2 is YYREEE in the germline V gene (reference sequence). The CDR3 runs 13 residues. The V and J ends lost 3 bases and 8 bases respectively, with 14 bases between them. CDR3 loop: CASSSSATRGYTF. CDR3 coding DNA: TGTGCCAGCAGCTCATCGGCCACCCGGGGCTACACCTTC.